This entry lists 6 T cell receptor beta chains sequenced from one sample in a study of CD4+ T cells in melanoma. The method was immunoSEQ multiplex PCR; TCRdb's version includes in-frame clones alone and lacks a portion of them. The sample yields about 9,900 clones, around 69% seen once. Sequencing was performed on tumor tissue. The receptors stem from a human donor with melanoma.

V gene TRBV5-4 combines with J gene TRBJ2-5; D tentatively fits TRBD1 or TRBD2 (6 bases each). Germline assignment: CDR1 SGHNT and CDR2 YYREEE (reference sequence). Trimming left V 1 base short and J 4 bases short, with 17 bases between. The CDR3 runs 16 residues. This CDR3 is CASSLSMGGLAETQYF. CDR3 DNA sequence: TGTGCCAGCAGCTTGTCGATGGGGGGCCTGGCAGAGACCCAGTACTTC.

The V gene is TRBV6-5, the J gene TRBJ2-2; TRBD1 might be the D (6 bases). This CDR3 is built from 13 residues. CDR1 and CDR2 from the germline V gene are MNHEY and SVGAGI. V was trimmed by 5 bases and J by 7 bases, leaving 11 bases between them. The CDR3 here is CASSKPGVGELFF. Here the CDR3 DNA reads TGTGCCAGCAGTAAGCCAGGGGTCGGGGAGCTGTTTTTT.

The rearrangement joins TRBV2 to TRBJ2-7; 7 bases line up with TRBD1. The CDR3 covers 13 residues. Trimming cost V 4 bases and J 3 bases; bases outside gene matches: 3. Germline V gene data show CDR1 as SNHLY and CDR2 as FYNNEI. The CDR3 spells CASSVDRVYEQYF. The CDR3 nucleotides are TGTGCCAGCAGTGTTGACAGGGTCTACGAGCAGTACTTC. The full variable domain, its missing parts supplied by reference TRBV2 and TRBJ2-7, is EPEVTQTPSHQVTQMGQEVILRCVPISNHLYFYWYRQILGQKVEFLVSFYNNEISEKSEIFDDQFSVERPDGSNFTLKIRSTKLEDSAMYFCASSVDRVYEQYFGPGTRLTVT.

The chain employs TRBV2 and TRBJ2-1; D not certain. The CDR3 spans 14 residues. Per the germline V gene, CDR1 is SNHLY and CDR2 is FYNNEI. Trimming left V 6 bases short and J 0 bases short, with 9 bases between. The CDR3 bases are TGTGCCAGCAGCCCAGGTGACTCCTACAATGAGCAGTTCTTC. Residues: CASSPGDSYNEQFF.

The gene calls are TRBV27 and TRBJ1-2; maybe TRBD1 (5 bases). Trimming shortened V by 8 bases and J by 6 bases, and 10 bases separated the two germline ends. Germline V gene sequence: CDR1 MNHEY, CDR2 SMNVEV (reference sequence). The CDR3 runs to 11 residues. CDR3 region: CASGGVNGYTF. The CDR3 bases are TGTGCCAGCGGAGGGGTAAATGGCTACACCTTC.

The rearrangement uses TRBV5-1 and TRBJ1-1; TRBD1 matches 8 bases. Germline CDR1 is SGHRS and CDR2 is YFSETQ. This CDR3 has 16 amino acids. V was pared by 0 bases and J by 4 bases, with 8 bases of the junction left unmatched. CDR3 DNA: TGCGCCAGCAGCTTGGCCTCGGGACAGGTATCCACTGAAGCTTTCTTT. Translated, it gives CASSLASGQVSTEAFF.